A selection of T cell receptor beta chains follows, all from one sample in a study of CD8 T cells in acute hepatitis C reinfection. Profiled with immunoSEQ multiplex PCR; TCRdb holds only in-frame clones, not every one. The data contain over 30,000 clones, 70% to 90% of them singletons. Input material: naive CD8+ T cells from PBMCs. These receptors originate from a woman younger than 35 who spontaneously cleared hepatitis C infection. The CDR3 runs from the conserved cysteine through the conserved F or W. D genes are given only for firm matches. Some rows have no size entry. The others give once, few or many, or a class for an expanded clone.

j_gene	d_gene	v_gene	abundance	CDR3aa	CDR3nt
TRBJ1-2	TRBD1	TRBV5-1	once	CASSFRDSTFNYGYTF	TGCGCCAGCAGCTTCCGGGACAGTACTTTTAACTATGGCTACACCTTC
TRBJ2-7	TRBD1	TRBV10-3	-	CAIRMAGTGVGYEQYF	TGTGCCATCAGGATGGCCGGGACAGGGGTTGGCTACGAGCAGTACTTC
TRBJ2-1	TRBD1	TRBV7-9	-	CASSLVFGTGGSYNEQFF	TGTGCCAGCAGCTTAGTTTTCGGGACAGGGGGTTCCTACAATGAGCAGTTCTTC
TRBJ1-2	-	TRBV15	-	CATSREGGLSYGYTF	TGTGCCACCAGCAGAGAGGGCGGCTTGTCCTATGGCTACACCTTC
TRBJ2-3	TRBD2	TRBV27	-	CASSAGLAGSTDTQYF	TGTGCCAGCAGTGCCGGACTAGCGGGTAGCACAGATACGCAGTATTTT
TRBJ1-2	-	TRBV5-6	-	CASSLNNYGYTF	TGTGCCAGCAGCCTTAACAACTATGGCTACACCTTC
TRBJ2-3	TRBD2	TRBV5-1	-	CASTQRAGDETDTQYF	TGCGCCAGCACGCAGCGGGCGGGAGACGAAACAGATACGCAGTATTTT
TRBJ2-1	TRBD2	TRBV2	-	CASSASGLADSYNEQFF	TGTGCCAGCAGTGCTTCCGGACTAGCCGACTCCTACAATGAGCAGTTCTTC
TRBJ1-1	-	TRBV21-1	-	CASSKNSAFF	TGTGCCAGCAGCAAGAACTCGGCTTTCTTT
TRBJ2-7	-	TRBV7-2	-	CATLDRNYEQYF	TGTGCCACCTTAGACAGGAACTACGAGCAGTACTTC
TRBJ2-7	-	TRBV7-3	-	CASSFGHPGSYEQYF	TGTGCCAGCAGCTTCGGACACCCCGGCTCCTACGAGCAGTACTTC
TRBJ2-6	-	TRBV12-5	-	CASGLVLGTESGANVLTF	TGTGCTAGTGGTTTGGTACTCGGCACCGAGAGCGGGGCCAACGTCCTGACTTTC